Shown below are 28 T cell receptor beta chains from a single sample sequenced in a study of glioma-infiltrating T cells after dendritic cell vaccination. Clones were read by immunoSEQ multiplex PCR, and TCRdb kept only the in-frame ones, dropping some. This sample yields approximately 90,000 clones, of which more than 80% are seen a single time; approximately 2% belongs to the top ten. Noted time point: after dendritic cell vaccination, including at tumor progression/relapse. Sample: blood, taken after dendritic cell vaccination. These TCRs come from a human donor with glioblastoma.

Written as DNA, the CDR3 is TGTGCCAGTAGCAAACAGGGGACGTGGAATGAGCAGTTCTTC. Its translation: CASSKQGTWNEQFF. The rearrangement joins TRBV19 to TRBJ2-1; TRBD1 matches 7 bases. This CDR3 comprises 14 residues. Germline lookup yields CDR1 LNHDA and CDR2 SQIVND (reference sequence). After removal of 6 bases from V and 7 bases from J, the junction contained 9 bases not matched to a gene. The variable domain in full, completed from reference TRBV19 and TRBJ2-1, reads DGGITQSPKYLFRKEGQNVTLSCEQNLNHDAMYWYRQDPGQGLRLIYYSQIVNDFQKGDIAEGYSVSREKKESFPLTVTSAQKNPTAFYLCASSKQGTWNEQFFGPGTRLTVL.

The chain links TRBV2 to TRBJ2-2; the match to TRBD1 covers 7 bases. V shed 4 bases, J shed 1 base, and the junction held 6 bases outside the gene matches. Germline lookup yields CDR1 SNHLY and CDR2 FYNNEI. The CDR3 totals 16 residues. This CDR3 reads CASSGQGGLNTGELFF. As DNA, the CDR3 is TGTGCCAGCAGTGGACAGGGCGGATTGAACACCGGGGAGCTGTTTTTT.

The rearrangement uses TRBV2 and TRBJ2-7; 11 positions match TRBD2. This CDR3 has 14 amino acids. After removal of 6 bases from V and 5 bases from J, the junction contained 6 bases not matched to a gene. Germline V gene lookup returns CDR1 SNHLY and CDR2 FYNNEI. The CDR3 nucleotides are TGTGCCAGCAGGACCGGGACTAGCGGCCACGAGCAGTACTTC. Amino acids: CASRTGTSGHEQYF. Together with reference TRBV2 and TRBJ2-7, the CDR3 gives the full variable domain: EPEVTQTPSHQVTQMGQEVILRCVPISNHLYFYWYRQILGQKVEFLVSFYNNEISEKSEIFDDQFSVERPDGSNFTLKIRSTKLEDSAMYFCASRTGTSGHEQYFGPGTRLTVT.

The V call is TRBV12-5, the J call TRBJ2-1; perhaps TRBD1 as D (6 bases). The CDR3 consists of 16 residues. Germline values: CDR1 LGHNT, CDR2 FRNRAP. Trimming left V 0 bases short and J 10 bases short, with 19 bases between. In nucleotides, the CDR3 is TGTGCTAGTGGTTTGGTACTGGGGGCGGGCTCCGGGGAGCAGTTCTTC. This sequence encodes CASGLVLGAGSGEQFF.

J is TRBJ2-2 and V is TRBV6-5, with 7 bases matching TRBD1. The CDR3 has 15 amino acids. Germline V CDR1 and CDR2: MNHEY, SVGAGI. V gave up 7 bases and J gave up 2 bases; unmatched junction bases: 7. The CDR3 DNA follows: TGTGCCAGCAACAGGGGAGTGGCTAACACCGGGGAGCTGTTTTTT. As protein: CASNRGVANTGELFF.

This clone has a single count. The rearrangement links TRBV6-5 to TRBJ1-3; D is possibly TRBD1 (5 bases). The CDR3 is 13 amino acids. The V end was cut by 6 bases, the J end by 1 base, with 7 bases between. CDR1 and CDR2 from the germline V gene are MNHEY and SVGAGI. In DNA, the CDR3 is TGTGCCAGCAGGAAGGGGTCTGGAAACACCATATATTTT. The encoded protein is CASRKGSGNTIYF.

This sequence joins TRBV5-1 and TRBJ2-2; possible D gene TRBD1, 6 bases. The germline gives CDR1 SGHRS, CDR2 YFSETQ. Trimming cost V 3 bases and J 4 bases, with 16 bases left between them. The CDR3 sequence is 16 residues long. CDR3 sequence reads: CASSWTTGSSTGELFF. DNA for the CDR3: TGCGCCAGCAGCTGGACAACAGGGTCGAGCACCGGGGAGCTGTTTTTT.

There are a few counts of this clone. The chain is built from TRBV7-3 and TRBJ1-1; D is perhaps TRBD1 (5 bases). The V gene lost 8 bases and the J gene lost 3 bases, with 13 bases spanning the gap. Germline V lookup: CDR1 SGHTA, CDR2 FQGTGA. This CDR3 region has 13 residues. CDR3 sequence: CASAPSRDTEAFF. The CDR3 nucleotides are TGTGCCAGCGCTCCTTCCAGGGACACTGAAGCTTTCTTT.

V and J are TRBV2 and TRBJ1-5; possible D gene TRBD1, 5 bases. This CDR3 has 14 residues. Trimming left V 2 bases short and J 6 bases short, with 11 bases between. Germline loops: CDR1 SNHLY, CDR2 FYNNEI. The CDR3 reads CASSENQGSQPQHF. Written as DNA, the CDR3 is TGTGCCAGCAGTGAAAACCAGGGATCTCAGCCCCAGCATTTT.

The chain has TRBV10-3 and TRBJ2-3; 7 bases are shared with TRBD2. The CDR3 is 15 amino acids. With V trimmed by 6 bases and J by 0 bases, 6 bases remained unmatched. CDR1 is ENHRY and CDR2 is SYGVKD in the germline V gene. The CDR3 sequence is CAISQSGDSTDTQYF. CDR3 nucleotides: TGTGCCATCAGCCAGAGCGGGGATAGCACAGATACGCAGTATTTT.

The gene calls are TRBV5-4 and TRBJ1-3; D might be TRBD1 (6 bases). The V gene lost 0 bases and the J gene lost 0 bases, with 10 bases spanning the gap. Per germline, CDR1 SGHNT and CDR2 YYREEE (reference sequence). There are 16 residues in the CDR3. CDR3 sequence reads: CASSLDRAVSGNTIYF. CDR3 bases: TGTGCCAGCAGCTTGGACAGGGCGGTCTCTGGAAACACCATATATTTT. Full variable domain (rest looked up from reference TRBV5-4 and TRBJ1-3): ETGVTQSPTHLIKTRGQQVTLRCSSQSGHNTVSWYQQALGQGPQFIFQYYREEENGRGNFPPRFSGLQFPNYSSELNVNALELDDSALYLCASSLDRAVSGNTIYFGEGSWLTVV.

The chain links TRBV6-1 to TRBJ2-5, with 9 bases fitting TRBD2. CDR1 and CDR2 (germline): MNHNS, SASEGT. The CDR3 has 18 amino acids. With 2 bases clipped from V and 5 bases from J, the junction kept 15 bases outside the gene matches. As DNA, the CDR3 is TGTGCCAGCAGTGAAATGGGGCGGGCTAGCGGGACGCGGGAGACCCAGTACTTC. Amino acids: CASSEMGRASGTRETQYF.

The V gene is TRBV2, the J gene TRBJ2-1; D might be TRBD1 (6 bases). Trimming cost V 6 bases and J 11 bases, with 14 bases left between them. The CDR3 runs to 12 residues. Germline values: CDR1 SNHLY, CDR2 FYNNEI. CDR3 bases: TGTGCCAGCAGAACCACAGGGTCTAAGCAGTTCTTC. As protein: CASRTTGSKQFF.

J is TRBJ2-2 and V is TRBV19; 8 bases are shared with TRBD1. Trimming removed 6 bases from V and 2 bases from J; junction bases left unmatched: 11. The germline CDR1 and CDR2 sequences are LNHDA and SQIVND (reference sequence). There are 17 residues in the CDR3. The CDR3 protein is CASSGQGAGVNTGELFF. In DNA, the CDR3 is TGTGCCAGTAGCGGGCAGGGGGCCGGTGTAAACACCGGGGAGCTGTTTTTT.

The chain links TRBV7-2 to TRBJ2-3; possible D gene TRBD1, 6 bases. The V gene lost 5 bases and the J gene lost 2 bases, with 14 bases spanning the gap. Germline V gives CDR1 SGHTA, CDR2 FQGNSA. This CDR3 comprises 15 residues. CDR3 region: CASSPPRGNTDTQYF. DNA for the CDR3: TGTGCCAGCAGCCCCCCAAGGGGGAACACAGATACGCAGTATTTT. The whole variable domain, remainder taken from reference TRBV7-2 and TRBJ2-3, is GAGVSQSPSNKVTEKGKDVELRCDPISGHTALYWYRQSLGQGLEFLIYFQGNSAPDKSGLPSDRFSAERTGGSVSTLTIQRTQQEDSAVYLCASSPPRGNTDTQYFGPGTRLTVL.

V is TRBV5-5 and J is TRBJ2-7; no firm D call. CDR1 and CDR2 (germline): SGHKS, YYEKEE (reference sequence). V shed 3 bases and J shed 12 bases, with 16 bases lying between them. This CDR3 contains 12 residues. CDR3: CASSYDEEEWYF. The CDR3 DNA sequence: TGTGCCAGCAGCTATGACGAAGAGGAGTGGTACTTC.

The chain recombines TRBV27 with TRBJ1-1; tentatively, D is TRBD1 (5 bases). Germline V gene lookup returns CDR1 MNHEY and CDR2 SMNVEV (reference sequence). V was trimmed by 2 bases and J by 4 bases, leaving 14 bases between them. The CDR3 loop spans 15 amino acids. In nucleotides, the CDR3 is TGTGCCAGCAGTTTAAACCCTCCAGGGATCACTGAAGCTTTCTTT. Amino acids: CASSLNPPGITEAFF.

This chain links TRBV4-2 with TRBJ2-7, with TRBD2 matching over 9 bases. Germline CDR1 is LGHNA and CDR2 is YNFKEQ. V lost 1 base to trimming and J lost 5 bases; unmatched junction nucleotides: 9. CDR3 size: 16 residues. The CDR3 bases are TGTGCCAGCAGCCAAGCCTCGGGCGGGGGGGCCGACGAGCAGTACTTC. Its protein product is CASSQASGGGADEQYF.

V is TRBV6-5 and J is TRBJ1-1; 7 bases map to TRBD1. CDR1 and CDR2 (germline): MNHEY, SVGAGI. V dropped 6 bases and J dropped 6; count of bases not matched to a gene: 7. The CDR3 has 13 amino acids. CDR3 nucleotide sequence: TGTGCCAGCAGGACAGGGACCGGCGCTGAAGCTTTCTTT. This encodes CASRTGTGAEAFF.

The rearrangement joins TRBV20-1 to TRBJ1-5, with D tentatively TRBD1 (5 bases). The length of the CDR3 is 11 residues. Germline CDR1 is DFQATT and CDR2 is SNEGSKA (reference sequence). V gave up 6 bases and J gave up 7 bases, with 10 bases separating them. The CDR3 loop is CSAATGQPQHF. The DNA for the CDR3 is TGCAGTGCGGCAACAGGACAGCCCCAGCATTTT.

The V and J genes are TRBV7-8 and TRBJ1-6; 7 bases fit TRBD1. There are 15 residues in the CDR3. Germline lookup yields CDR1 SGHVS and CDR2 FQNEAQ. Losses at the gene ends were 5 bases for V and 4 bases for J; bases not matched to a gene: 5. CDR3 in amino acids: CASSPPGGYNSPLHF. CDR3 DNA: TGTGCCAGCAGCCCCCCAGGGGGTTATAATTCACCCCTCCACTTT.

This clone came up a few times. The chain employs TRBV9 and TRBJ2-2; a weak D match, TRBD1 (5 bases). In germline, CDR1 is SGDLS, CDR2 YYNGEE. The CDR3 runs to 14 residues. Between the trimmed V and J ends, which lost 5 bases and 0 bases, there was a span of 8 bases. The CDR3 DNA reads as TGTGCCAGCAGGGGGCGAACGAACACCGGGGAGCTGTTTTTT. Protein sequence: CASRGRTNTGELFF.

J is TRBJ2-1 and V is TRBV23-1, with a possible D match to TRBD2 (6 bases). TRBV23-1 is flagged as an ORF with uncertain function. The CDR3 consists of 16 residues. V lost 4 bases, J lost 8 bases, and 21 bases lay in between. This CDR3 is CASSPREDYLIHEQFF. Here the CDR3 DNA reads TGCGCCAGCAGTCCCCGAGAGGACTATTTGATCCATGAGCAGTTCTTC.

CDR3 nucleotide sequence: TGTGCCAGCAGCCGACAGGGCCTCTCCTACGAGCAGTACTTC. Translation gives CASSRQGLSYEQYF. This sequence joins TRBV7-9 and TRBJ2-7; TRBD1 matches at 7 bases. The CDR3 covers 14 residues. V was clipped by 5 bases and J by 0 bases; unmatched bases: 4. Germline values: CDR1 SEHNR, CDR2 FQNEAQ (reference sequence).

The rearrangement joins TRBV4-1 to TRBJ1-4, with D possibly TRBD1 on 6 matching bases. The CDR3 has 18 amino acids. Trimming left V 3 bases short and J 0 bases short, with 17 bases between. In germline, CDR1 is MGHRA, CDR2 YSYEKL. The DNA for the CDR3 is TGCGCCAGCAGCCATTTGCAGGGGAGTATGACAACTAATGAAAAACTGTTTTTT. Its protein is CASSHLQGSMTTNEKLFF.

The CDR3 DNA is TGTGCCAGCAGCCAAACGGGGTACCGTAATGAAAAACTGTTTTTT. Its protein is CASSQTGYRNEKLFF. The genes are TRBV14 and TRBJ1-4; D is unresolved. CDR1 and CDR2 (germline): SGHDN, FVKESK. The CDR3 consists of 15 residues. With 2 bases removed from V and 4 bases from J, the gap between germline ends came to 11 bases.

The CDR3 protein is CASSVSHGILQETQYF. CDR3 nucleotides: TGTGCCAGCAGCGTATCCCACGGGATCCTACAAGAGACCCAGTACTTC. The chain joins TRBV9 to TRBJ2-5; weak D call: TRBD2 (5 bases). Germline-derived CDR1 and CDR2 are SGDLS and YYNGEE. Trimming cost V 1 base and J 2 bases, with 15 bases left between them. The CDR3 is made up of 16 amino acids.

V is TRBV6-5 and J is TRBJ1-2; D not certain. CDR3 length: 13 amino acids. V dropped 7 bases and J dropped 4 bases, with 13 bases sitting between them. Germline-derived CDR1 and CDR2 are MNHEY and SVGAGI. In nucleotides, the CDR3 is TGTGCCAGCACTGAACCCGGGTCCTATGGCTACACCTTC. It translates to CASTEPGSYGYTF.